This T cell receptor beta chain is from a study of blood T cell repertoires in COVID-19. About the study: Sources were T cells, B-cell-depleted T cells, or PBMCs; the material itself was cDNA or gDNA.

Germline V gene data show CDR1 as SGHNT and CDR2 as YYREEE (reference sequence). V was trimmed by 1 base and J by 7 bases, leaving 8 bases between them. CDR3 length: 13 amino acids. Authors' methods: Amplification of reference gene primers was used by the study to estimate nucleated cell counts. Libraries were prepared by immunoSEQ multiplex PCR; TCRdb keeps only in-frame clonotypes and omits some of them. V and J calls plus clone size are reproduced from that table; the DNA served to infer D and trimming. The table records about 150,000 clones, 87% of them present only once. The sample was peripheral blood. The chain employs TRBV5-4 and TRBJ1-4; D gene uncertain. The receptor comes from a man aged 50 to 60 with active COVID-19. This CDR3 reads CASSLIPGEKLFF. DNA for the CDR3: TGTGCCAGCAGCTTGATTCCGGGTGAAAAACTGTTTTTT.